This T cell receptor beta chain stems from a study of CD8+ T cells in alopecia areata. Treatment defined: oral pan-JAK inhibitor, 5-10 mg twice daily. RNA extraction was followed by reverse transcription into cDNA, which acted as the sequencing template. Some clones are missing from TCRdb's copy, which holds only in-frame ones; the method was immunoSEQ multiplex PCR. The data hold about 70,000 clones, with approximately 29% observed a single time. Per germline, CDR1 SQVTM and CDR2 ANQGSEA. Deletions cut 3 bases from V and 2 bases from J, with 11 bases between. The CDR3 is 14 residues long. The clonotype originates from a human donor with alopecia areata. The material was CD8+ T cells sorted from blood, obtained at week 4, from a patient treated with tofacitinib. V is TRBV29-1 and J is TRBJ2-1, with no clear D. The CDR3 sequence is CSVEFLGPYNEQFF. Here the CDR3 DNA reads TGCAGCGTTGAGTTCCTTGGGCCCTACAATGAGCAGTTCTTC.